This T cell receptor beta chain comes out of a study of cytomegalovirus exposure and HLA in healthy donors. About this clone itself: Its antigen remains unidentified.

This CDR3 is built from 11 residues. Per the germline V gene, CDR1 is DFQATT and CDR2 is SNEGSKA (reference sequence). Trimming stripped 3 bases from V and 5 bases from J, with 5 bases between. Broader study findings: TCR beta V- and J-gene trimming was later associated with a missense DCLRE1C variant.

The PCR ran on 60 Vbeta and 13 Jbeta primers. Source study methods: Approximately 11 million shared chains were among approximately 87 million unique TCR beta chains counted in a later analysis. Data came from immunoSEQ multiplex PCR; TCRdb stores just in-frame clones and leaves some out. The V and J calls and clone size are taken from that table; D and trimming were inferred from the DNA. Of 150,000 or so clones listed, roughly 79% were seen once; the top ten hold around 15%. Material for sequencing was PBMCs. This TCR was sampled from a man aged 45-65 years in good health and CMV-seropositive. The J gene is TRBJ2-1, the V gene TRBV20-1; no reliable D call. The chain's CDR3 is CSASVNNEQFF. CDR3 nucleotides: TGCAGTGCTAGTGTCAACAATGAGCAGTTCTTC.